The 18 T cell receptor beta chains reported below all come from one sample, sequenced in a study of T cells in Graves' hyperthyroidism and ophthalmopathy (dated by TCRdb to between 2018 and 2021). Libraries were prepared through multiplex PCR. The sequencer was an Illumina HiSeq 2000. The TCR beta CDR3 regions were amplified from RNA transcripts. For the first round of RT-PCR on the TCR CDR3, the HTBI primer set was used together with the Qiagen OneStep RT-PCR kit. The public reads were quality trimmed at Q25 with fastp and then assembled into clones with MiXCR by TCRdb, keeping productive beta chains. Under each unique CDR3 protein, matching rows form one entry showing the most common genes and DNA. The sample contains 350,000 to 400,000 distinct CDR3 sequences, about 15% of them found a single time. Approximately 32% of the sample belongs to the ten largest clones. Input material: blood. These receptor sequences come from a woman under 40 with Graves' hyperthyroidism.

At least ten counts were recorded for this clonotype. This chain's CDR3 is CASSWGPSSYEQYF. DNA for the CDR3: TGTGCCAGCAGCTGGGGGCCGAGCTCCTACGAGCAGTACTTC. This sequence joins TRBV27 and TRBJ2-7, with a possible D match to TRBD1 (6 bases). Trimming shortened V by 6 bases and J by 0 bases, and 12 bases separated the two germline ends. The germline V gene encodes CDR1 MNHEY and CDR2 SMNVEV (reference sequence). The CDR3 sequence is 14 residues long.

This clonotype came up many times. The chain joins TRBV28 to TRBJ1-4; 9 bases are shared with TRBD1. CDR1 and CDR2 from the germline V gene are MDHEN and SYDVKM. J was trimmed by 8 bases and V by 6 bases; bases with no gene match: 10. This CDR3 has 15 residues. The CDR3 loop is CASRIPGTGNEKLFF. In DNA form, the CDR3 reads TGTGCCAGCAGGATACCCGGGACAGGGAACGAAAAACTGTTTTTT.

This clonotype appeared a few times. The chain has TRBV6-6 and TRBJ2-7; a weak D match, TRBD2 (6 bases). V lost 2 bases and J 7 bases, leaving 15 bases between the germline ends. There are 14 residues in the CDR3. Germline values: CDR1 MNHNY, CDR2 SVGAGI (reference sequence). CDR3 in amino acids: CASSYGALGGEQYF. The CDR3, as DNA: TGTGCCAGCAGTTACGGTGCCCTCGGAGGGGAGCAGTACTTC.

The genes are TRBV12-3 or TRBV12-4 and TRBJ1-5; the D is unclear. Trimming left V 5 bases short and J 0 bases short, with 26 bases between. The CDR3 runs 20 residues. CDR3 protein: CASSPSYRRLGRHSNQPQHF. The CDR3 DNA reads TGTGCCAGCAGTCCGTCTTACCGAAGACTAGGACGGCATAGCAATCAGCCCCAGCATTTT.

This sequence joins TRBV20-1 and TRBJ1-1; D may be TRBD1 (6 bases). Germline V lookup: CDR1 DFQATT, CDR2 SNEGSKA (reference sequence). The CDR3 is made up of 17 amino acids. V lost 0 bases and J 1 base, leaving 18 bases between the germline ends. This CDR3 is CSARDPSPGASNTEAFF. As DNA, the CDR3 is TGCAGTGCTAGAGATCCCTCTCCGGGGGCGTCGAACACTGAAGCTTTCTTT.

This clonotype was seen more than once but under ten times. The genes are TRBV7-9 and TRBJ2-6, with D possibly TRBD2 on 5 matching bases. Per germline, CDR1 SEHNR and CDR2 FQNEAQ (reference sequence). The CDR3 totals 17 residues. With 5 bases removed from V and 0 bases from J, the gap between germline ends came to 14 bases. The chain's CDR3 is CASSPKQRDSGANVLTF. The CDR3, as DNA: TGTGCCAGCAGCCCTAAGCAGAGGGACTCTGGGGCCAACGTCCTGACTTTC. The entire variable domain, with the rest obtained from reference TRBV7-9 and TRBJ2-6, is as follows: DTGVSQNPRHKITKRGQNVTFRCDPISEHNRLYWYRQTLGQGPEFLTYFQNEAQLEKSRLLSDRFSAERPKGSFSTLEIQRTEQGDSAMYLCASSPKQRDSGANVLTFGAGSRLTVL.

Many counts were recorded for this clonotype. The genes are TRBV7-9 and TRBJ2-3; a weak D match, TRBD2 (6 bases). Looked up from germline, CDR1 is SEHNR and CDR2 is FQNEAQ (reference sequence). Deletions cut 4 bases from V and 5 bases from J, with 16 bases between. This CDR3 has 15 residues. The CDR3 spells CASSSLAGRGDTQYF. CDR3 bases: TGTGCCAGCAGCTCCCTCGCGGGGCGCGGAGATACGCAGTATTTT. Full variable domain (rest looked up from reference TRBV7-9 and TRBJ2-3): DTGVSQNPRHKITKRGQNVTFRCDPISEHNRLYWYRQTLGQGPEFLTYFQNEAQLEKSRLLSDRFSAERPKGSFSTLEIQRTEQGDSAMYLCASSSLAGRGDTQYFGPGTRLTVL.

This clonotype came up many times. This rearrangement joins TRBV12-3 or TRBV12-4 to TRBJ1-4; weak D call: TRBD1 (6 bases). V was pared by 3 bases and J by 8 bases, with 16 bases between. The CDR3 totals 15 residues. This chain's CDR3 is CASSFAGQLGEKLFF. CDR3 DNA sequence: TGTGCCAGCAGTTTCGCCGGACAGCTTGGGGAAAAACTGTTTTTT.

The rearrangement uses TRBV6-1 and TRBJ1-2; a weak D match, TRBD1 (5 bases). Germline V gene data show CDR1 as MNHNS and CDR2 as SASEGT. The CDR3 totals 14 residues. Deletions cut 5 bases from V and 8 bases from J, with 18 bases between. In DNA form, the CDR3 reads TGTGCCAGCAGTTCTTCCCGGGATCAGGGCGGCTACACCTTC. It is translated as CASSSSRDQGGYTF.

This chain connects TRBV9 to TRBJ2-5, with D maybe TRBD2 (6 bases). Germline lookup yields CDR1 SGDLS and CDR2 YYNGEE. Trimming left V 3 bases short and J 4 bases short, with 16 bases between. The CDR3 contains 15 residues. Here the CDR3 DNA reads TGTGCCAGCAGCGCGCTAGCGACCCAATCAGAGACCCAGTACTTC. The encoded protein is CASSALATQSETQYF.

The rearrangement links TRBV9 to TRBJ2-1, with TRBD2 matching 16 bases. Germline lookup yields CDR1 SGDLS and CDR2 YYNGEE. V dropped 3 bases and J dropped 6; count of bases not matched to a gene: 9. The CDR3 extends over 18 amino acids. Written as DNA, the CDR3 is TGTGCCAGCAGCGCGGGGACTAGCGGGAGGGCCTGGGCCAATGAGCAGTTCTTC. It yields the protein CASSAGTSGRAWANEQFF.

The chain is built from TRBV12-3 or TRBV12-4 and TRBJ1-1, with TRBD1 as a possible D gene (5 bases). V lost 3 bases and J lost 10, with 12 bases in between. This CDR3 has 12 amino acids. This CDR3 is CASSFSGWVAFF. DNA of the CDR3: TGTGCCAGCAGTTTTTCAGGGTGGGTAGCTTTCTTT.

The chain carries TRBV3-1 and TRBJ1-6, with TRBD1 matching over 10 bases. Trimming removed 6 bases from V and 8 bases from J; junction bases left unmatched: 4. Germline assignment: CDR1 LGHDT and CDR2 YNNKEL (reference sequence). This CDR3 spans 14 amino acids. CDR3 loop: CASSSGTGDSPLHF. The CDR3 nucleotides read TGTGCCAGCAGTTCCGGGACAGGGGATTCACCCCTCCACTTT.

This clonotype occurred a few times. This chain joins TRBV12-3 or TRBV12-4 and TRBJ1-3; 7 bases map to TRBD1. The CDR3 sequence is 15 residues long. Trimming took 10 bases from V and 1 from J; bases not matched to a gene: 10. The CDR3 DNA reads TGTGCCACAAGAGTCGGGACAGCTTCTGGAAACACCATATATTTT. Translated, it gives CATRVGTASGNTIYF.

This clonotype was counted at least ten times. V gene TRBV5-1 combines with J gene TRBJ2-3, with TRBD2 matching over 10 bases. The CDR3 has 17 amino acids. The V gene end was trimmed by 5 bases and the J gene end by 6 bases; junction bases not matched to a gene: 15. CDR1 SGHRS and CDR2 YFSETQ come from the germline V gene. The CDR3, as DNA: TGCGCCAGCAGACGGGGGACTAGCGTTCTGGGCGTGGATACGCAGTATTTT. The encoded protein is CASRRGTSVLGVDTQYF.

V is TRBV27 and J is TRBJ1-3, with D hard to call. The ends were cut back, 4 bases at V and 4 bases at J, with 11 bases in the middle. CDR1 is MNHEY, CDR2 SMNVEV, per germline (reference sequence). This CDR3 contains 14 residues. CDR3 DNA sequence: TGTGCCAGCAGTTCTATGGTCACAGGAAACACCATATATTTT. This encodes CASSSMVTGNTIYF.

This clonotype has a count of ten or more. The chain couples TRBV3-1 to TRBJ2-7; 15 bases align to TRBD2. Germline V gene lookup returns CDR1 LGHDT and CDR2 YNNKEL (reference sequence). The CDR3 has 20 amino acids. Unmatched junction bases numbered 14, after V lost 1 base and J lost 4 bases. DNA of the CDR3: TGTGCCAGCAGCCAAGTCCCCATCTTTACCGGGACTAGCGGGAGGTACGAGCAGTACTTC. Translation gives CASSQVPIFTGTSGRYEQYF.

The chain links TRBV10-3 to TRBJ1-5, with TRBD1 matching 7 bases. Germline CDR1 ENHRY, CDR2 SYGVKD. After removal of 2 bases from V and 3 bases from J, the junction contained 4 bases not matched to a gene. CDR3 length: 15 residues. The DNA for the CDR3 is TGTGCCATCAGTGAGGGACAGGCGCTCAATCAGCCCCAGCATTTT. Translated: CAISEGQALNQPQHF.